This T cell receptor (beta chain) was sequenced for a study of cytomegalovirus exposure and HLA in healthy donors. Study-wide context: For the roughly 400 genotyped donors, 75% to 90% fell within the Caucasian-associated ancestry cluster.

The study's findings and limits: For most subjects, TCR beta sequences were reported to predict HLA-A and HLA-B alleles with accuracy. A link between a missense DCLRE1C variant and TCR beta V- and J-gene trimming emerged from a later analysis.

The V and J ends lost 3 bases and 6 bases respectively, with 9 bases between them. Germline V gives CDR1 LNHNV, CDR2 YYDKDF (reference sequence). The CDR3 runs 13 residues. In regard to this clone: The target antigen is unknown.

Vbeta (60) and Jbeta (13) primers were used in the PCR. Profiling relied on immunoSEQ multiplex PCR, and the TCRdb table lists in-frame clones only, not all of them. The table includes around 92,000 clones, 60% to 75% detected once. Sequencing was carried out using PBMCs. This TCR came from a woman between 65 and 79 years old in good health and CMV-seropositive. The rearrangement joins TRBV15 to TRBJ1-5, with D hard to call. The CDR3 reads CATSRPDFQPQHF. For the CDR3, the DNA is TGTGCCACCAGCAGGCCGGACTTTCAGCCCCAGCATTTT.